The 2 T cell receptor beta chains below were found in one sample sequenced in a study of T-cell reconstitution after alpha-beta-depleted transplantation in children. As it was prepared, the TCRbeta library received unique molecular identifiers. TCRdb redid the calling of the PCR reads with MiXCR, one entry per CDR3 protein. The table records roughly 190,000 distinct CDR3 sequences, just over 14% of them present only once. Source: PBMCs from the stem cell graft donor, taken from the stem cell graft. These receptors were taken from a human donor who donated a stem cell graft to a child with acute lymphoblastic leukemia.

The chain links TRBV12-3 or TRBV12-4 to TRBJ2-2; TRBD2 matches at 8 bases. V was clipped by 7 bases and J by 4 bases; unmatched bases: 5. The CDR3 loop spans 14 amino acids. CDR3 protein: CASTGGPSTGELFF. CDR3 nucleotide sequence: TGTGCCAGCACGGGAGGGCCGAGCACCGGGGAGCTGTTTTTT.

There are many counts of this clonotype. The chain has TRBV5-1 and TRBJ2-7, with D unclear. V was trimmed by 3 bases and J by 5 bases, leaving 9 bases between them. Looked up from germline, CDR1 is SGHRS and CDR2 is YFSETQ. The CDR3 contains 12 residues. CDR3 residues: CASSSVQNEQYF. In DNA, the CDR3 is TGCGCCAGCAGCTCGGTCCAGAACGAGCAGTACTTC.